This is a list of T cell receptor beta chains from one sample in a study of control samples from healthy donors and cancer patients. Data came from immunoSEQ multiplex PCR; TCRdb stores just in-frame clones and leaves some out. This table has about 120,000 clones, around nine tenths appearing once. The specimen sequenced was blood. The receptors derive from a man under 40 in good health. Each CDR3 is given without its conserved first and last residue. The order of the fields is J gene, V gene, CDR3 protein.

j_call: TRBJ2-5
v_call: TRBV2
cdr3_aa: ASSEGGQGAKTQY

j_call: TRBJ1-5
v_call: TRBV10-3
cdr3_aa: AISAGVQGSQPQH

j_call: TRBJ1-1
v_call: TRBV12-3/TRBV12-4
cdr3_aa: ASSLSITEAF

j_call: TRBJ1-1
v_call: TRBV10-1
cdr3_aa: AVGYPKPMKAAF

j_call: TRBJ1-1
v_call: TRBV3-1/TRBV3-2
cdr3_aa: ASSSWTGDTEAF

j_call: TRBJ1-2
v_call: TRBV9
cdr3_aa: ASSVTGGQLGYGYT

j_call: TRBJ2-2
v_call: TRBV5-1
cdr3_aa: ASSRGLAAANTGELF

j_call: TRBJ1-2
v_call: TRBV5-5
cdr3_aa: ASSLGPEIRRSYGYT

j_call: TRBJ1-3
v_call: TRBV3-1/TRBV3-2
cdr3_aa: ASSQVFISSGNTIY

j_call: TRBJ2-1
v_call: TRBV4-2
cdr3_aa: ASSQDLEGREGDEQF

j_call: TRBJ2-7
v_call: TRBV7-8
cdr3_aa: ASSLAGTVEQY

j_call: TRBJ2-5
v_call: TRBV7-8
cdr3_aa: ASSHLAGRKETQY

j_call: TRBJ1-1
v_call: TRBV25-1
cdr3_aa: ASRQTVEAF

j_call: TRBJ2-5
v_call: TRBV25-1
cdr3_aa: ASSDQGAGETQY

j_call: TRBJ1-1
v_call: TRBV9
cdr3_aa: ASSVATEGMNTEAF

j_call: TRBJ1-6
v_call: TRBV11-2
cdr3_aa: ASSFGTTNSPLH

j_call: TRBJ1-1
v_call: TRBV2
cdr3_aa: ASSVGRGLPTEAF

j_call: TRBJ1-4
v_call: TRBV7-8
cdr3_aa: ASSALRPGGAEKLF

j_call: TRBJ2-5
v_call: TRBV6-1
cdr3_aa: ASSEALGSQETQY

j_call: TRBJ1-1
v_call: TRBV12-3/TRBV12-4
cdr3_aa: ASSFWGNTEAF

j_call: TRBJ2-5
v_call: TRBV6-1
cdr3_aa: ASSGLSGGSVETQY

j_call: TRBJ1-6
v_call: TRBV5-1
cdr3_aa: ASSLDSTGAYYNSPLH